Below, 2 T cell receptor beta chains from the same sample are listed, as sequenced in a study of OX40 agonist ivuxolimab in advanced cancers. Using immunoSEQ multiplex PCR, the repertoire was profiled, and TCRdb retains in-frame clones only, with some absent. The profile shows 65,000 to 80,000 clones, 87% of them singletons. The sample consisted of CD4+ or CD8+ T cells sorted from blood, taken in a trial of the OX40 agonist ivuxolimab. Source of these receptors: an adult with an advanced solid tumor such as melanoma, head and neck, liver or kidney cancer.

Here the CDR3 reads CAISDWRGSQPQHF. For the CDR3, the DNA is TGTGCCATCAGTGACTGGAGGGGCAGTCAGCCCCAGCATTTT. The gene calls are TRBV10-3 and TRBJ1-5; D might be TRBD1 (5 bases). Germline V lookup: CDR1 ENHRY, CDR2 SYGVKD. The germline V and J ends were trimmed by 3 bases and 6 bases, with 12 bases remaining between them. This CDR3 comprises 14 residues.

This chain's CDR3 is CASSLGIEQYF. CDR3 in DNA: TGTGCCAGCAGTCTTGGGATCGAGCAGTACTTC. This sequence joins TRBV2 and TRBJ2-7; D not certain. Germline CDR1 SNHLY, CDR2 FYNNEI. The CDR3 spans 11 residues. Trimming took 5 bases from V and 6 from J, leaving 8 bases between them.